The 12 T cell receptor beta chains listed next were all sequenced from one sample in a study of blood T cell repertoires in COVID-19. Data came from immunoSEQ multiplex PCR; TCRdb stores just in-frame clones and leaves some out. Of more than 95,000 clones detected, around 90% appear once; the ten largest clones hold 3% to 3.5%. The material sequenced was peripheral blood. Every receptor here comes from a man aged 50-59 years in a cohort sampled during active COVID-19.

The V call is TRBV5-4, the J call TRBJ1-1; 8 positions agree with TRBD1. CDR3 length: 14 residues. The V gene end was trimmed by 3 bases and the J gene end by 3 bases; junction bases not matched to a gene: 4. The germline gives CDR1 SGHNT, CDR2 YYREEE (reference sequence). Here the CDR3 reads CASSSPGQDTEAFF. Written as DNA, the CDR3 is TGTGCCAGCAGCTCCCCGGGACAGGACACTGAAGCTTTCTTT.

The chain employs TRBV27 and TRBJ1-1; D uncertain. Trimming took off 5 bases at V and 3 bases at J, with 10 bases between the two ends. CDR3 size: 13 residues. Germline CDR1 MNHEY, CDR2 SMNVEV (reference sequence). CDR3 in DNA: TGTGCCAGCAGTCAGCAAGGAGACACTGAAGCTTTCTTT. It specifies CASSQQGDTEAFF.

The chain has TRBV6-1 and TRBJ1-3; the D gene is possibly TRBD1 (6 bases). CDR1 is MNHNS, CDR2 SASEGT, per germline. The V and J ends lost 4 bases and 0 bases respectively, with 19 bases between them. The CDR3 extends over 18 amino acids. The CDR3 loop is CASSGGAGGPVSGNTIYF. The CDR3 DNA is TGTGCCAGCAGTGGTGGGGCCGGGGGGCCCGTCTCTGGAAACACCATATATTTT.

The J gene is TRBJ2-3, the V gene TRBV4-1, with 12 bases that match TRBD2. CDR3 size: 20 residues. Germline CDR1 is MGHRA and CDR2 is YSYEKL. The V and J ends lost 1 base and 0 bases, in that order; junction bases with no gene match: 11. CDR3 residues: CASSQAGLAGGKSSTDTQYF. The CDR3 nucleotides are TGCGCCAGCAGCCAAGCCGGTCTAGCGGGGGGGAAGTCTAGCACAGATACGCAGTATTTT.

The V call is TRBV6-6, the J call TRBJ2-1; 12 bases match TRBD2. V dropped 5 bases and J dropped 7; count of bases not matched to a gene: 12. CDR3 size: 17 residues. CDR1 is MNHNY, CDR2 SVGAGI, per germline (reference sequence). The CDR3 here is CASSPRTSGEIKNEQFF. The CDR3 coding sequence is TGTGCCAGCAGTCCCCGGACTAGCGGGGAGATAAAAAATGAGCAGTTCTTC.

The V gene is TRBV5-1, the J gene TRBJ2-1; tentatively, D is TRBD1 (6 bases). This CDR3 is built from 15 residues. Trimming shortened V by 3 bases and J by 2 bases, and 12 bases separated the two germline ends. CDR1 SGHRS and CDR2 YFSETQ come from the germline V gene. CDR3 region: CASSSQGPPYNEQFF. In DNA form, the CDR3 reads TGCGCCAGCAGCTCCCAGGGGCCCCCCTACAATGAGCAGTTCTTC.

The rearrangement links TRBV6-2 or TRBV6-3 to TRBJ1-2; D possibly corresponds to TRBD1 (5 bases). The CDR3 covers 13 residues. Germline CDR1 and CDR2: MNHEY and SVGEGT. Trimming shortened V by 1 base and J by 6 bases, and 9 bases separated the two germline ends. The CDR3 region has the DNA TGTGCCAGCAGTTACTTCAGGGTTGATGGCTACACCTTC. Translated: CASSYFRVDGYTF.

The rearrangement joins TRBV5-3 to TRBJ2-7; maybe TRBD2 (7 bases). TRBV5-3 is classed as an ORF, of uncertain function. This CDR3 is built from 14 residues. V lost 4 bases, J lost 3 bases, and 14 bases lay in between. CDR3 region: CARSGGGGFYEQYV. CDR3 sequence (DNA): TGTGCCAGAAGCGGGGGGGGCGGGTTCTACGAGCAGTACGTC.

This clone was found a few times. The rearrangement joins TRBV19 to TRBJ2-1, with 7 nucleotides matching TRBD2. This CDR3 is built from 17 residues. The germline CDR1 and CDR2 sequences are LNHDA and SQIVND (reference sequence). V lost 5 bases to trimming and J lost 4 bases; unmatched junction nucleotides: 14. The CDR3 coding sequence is TGTGCCAGTAGTTTACTACTCGGAGCGGGGAGATACAATGAGCAGTTCTTC. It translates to CASSLLLGAGRYNEQFF.

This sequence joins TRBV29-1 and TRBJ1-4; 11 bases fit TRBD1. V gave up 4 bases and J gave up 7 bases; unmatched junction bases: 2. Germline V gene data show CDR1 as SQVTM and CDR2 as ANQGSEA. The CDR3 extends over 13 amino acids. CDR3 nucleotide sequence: TGCAGCGTTGGGGACAGGGGGGGTGAAAAACTGTTTTTT. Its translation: CSVGDRGGEKLFF.

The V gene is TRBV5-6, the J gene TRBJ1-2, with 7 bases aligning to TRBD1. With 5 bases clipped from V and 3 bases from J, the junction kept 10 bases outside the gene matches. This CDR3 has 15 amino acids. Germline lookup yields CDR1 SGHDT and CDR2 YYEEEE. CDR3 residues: CASSYRQGSYYGYTF. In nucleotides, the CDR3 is TGTGCCAGCAGTTACCGACAGGGCTCTTACTATGGCTACACCTTC.

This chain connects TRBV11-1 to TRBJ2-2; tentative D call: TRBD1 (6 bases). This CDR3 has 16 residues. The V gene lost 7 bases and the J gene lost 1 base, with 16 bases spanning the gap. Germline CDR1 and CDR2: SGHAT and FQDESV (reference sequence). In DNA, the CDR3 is TGTGCCAGCAATCTCTATGGGGGCGAGAACACCGGGGAGCTGTTTTTT. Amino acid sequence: CASNLYGGENTGELFF.